This T cell receptor (beta chain) was obtained from a study of T cell responses to AZD1222 COVID-19 vaccine. Study results and limitations: At 160-218 and 743-854, vaccine-associated CD4 TCRs were dominant, and they spanned spike. Per reports, nearly half of all spike-specific TCRs target regions that are unmutated in variants. Clonal diversity was possibly underestimated, and white British individuals and females predominated among donors. Spike-specific TCR breadth and depth went up after people got two AZD1222 doses.

Using immunoSEQ multiplex PCR, the repertoire was profiled, and TCRdb retains in-frame clones only, with some absent. Among about 120,000 clones listed, around 92% were seen once. The V and J ends lost 0 bases and 10 bases respectively, with 11 bases between them. CDR3 length: 13 amino acids. Germline loops: CDR1 SGDLS, CDR2 YYNGEE. Turning to this clone: The antigen remains unidentified.

The sequence was obtained from an adult in good health. This specimen was peripheral blood, taken on day 0 of AZD1222 vaccination. The chain uses TRBV9 and TRBJ1-5; D not resolved. Here the CDR3 reads CASSVAEIGPQHF. CDR3 in DNA: TGTGCCAGCAGCGTAGCGGAGATTGGCCCCCAGCATTTT.